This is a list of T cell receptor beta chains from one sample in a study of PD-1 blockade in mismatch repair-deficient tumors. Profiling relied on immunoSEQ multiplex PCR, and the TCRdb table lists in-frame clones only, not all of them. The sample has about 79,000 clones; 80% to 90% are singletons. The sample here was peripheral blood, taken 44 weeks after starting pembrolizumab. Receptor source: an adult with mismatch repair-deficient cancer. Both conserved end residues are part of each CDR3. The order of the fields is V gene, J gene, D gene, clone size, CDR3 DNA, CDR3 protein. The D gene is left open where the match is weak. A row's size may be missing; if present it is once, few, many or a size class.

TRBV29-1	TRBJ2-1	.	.	TGCAGCGTGCCAATGGGGAGGGGGGCGCAGTTCTTC	CSVPMGRGAQFF
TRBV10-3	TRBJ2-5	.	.	TGTGCCATCAGGGGCCCGCTGTCTGAGACCCAGTACTTC	CAIRGPLSETQYF
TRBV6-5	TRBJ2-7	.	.	TGTGCCAGCAGCCCACTCGGGGGAGTTTCCTACGAGCAGTACTTC	CASSPLGGVSYEQYF
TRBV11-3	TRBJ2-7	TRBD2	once	TGTGCCAGCAGCCCCCTCACGGGGGGGACCGAGCAGTACTTC	CASSPLTGGTEQYF
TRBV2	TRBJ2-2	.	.	TGTGCCAGCAGGCCGAGGGGGGCGCGGACCGGGGAGCTGTTTTTT	CASRPRGARTGELFF
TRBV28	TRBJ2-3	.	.	TGTGCCAGCAGAAACTTCGGGGGACAGCCCACAGATACGCAGTATTTT	CASRNFGGQPTDTQYF
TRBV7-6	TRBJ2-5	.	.	TGTGCCAGCAGCCAAGACAGGGAGACCCAGTACTTC	CASSQDRETQYF
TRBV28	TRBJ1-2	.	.	TGTGCCAGCAGTCCCCTGGGGTCCCAGCTATATGGCTACACCTTC	CASSPLGSQLYGYTF
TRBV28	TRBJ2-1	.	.	TGTGCCAGCAGACTTCCGGGGCCGGGCGCTGAGCAGTTCTTC	CASRLPGPGAEQFF
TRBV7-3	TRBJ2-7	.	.	TGTGCCAGCAGCTTAACAGGCAACTCCTACGAGCAGTACTTC	CASSLTGNSYEQYF
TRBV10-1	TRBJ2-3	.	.	TGCGCCAGCAGTGAGTATACGCAGTATTTT	CASSEYTQYF
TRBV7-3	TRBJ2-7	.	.	TGTGCCAGCAGCTTAGATTTCGAGCAGTACTTC	CASSLDFEQYF
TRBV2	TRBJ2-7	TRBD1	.	TGTGCCCGAGATAGGAAGACAGGGTCTTCCTACGAGCAGTACTTC	CARDRKTGSSYEQYF
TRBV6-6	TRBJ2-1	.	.	TGTGCCAGCAGCCCATACAATGAGCAGTTCTTC	CASSPYNEQFF
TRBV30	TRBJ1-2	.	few	TGTGCCTGGAGTGCTCAGGGAAACTATGGCTACACCTTC	CAWSAQGNYGYTF
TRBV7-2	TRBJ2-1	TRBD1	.	TGTGCCAGCAGCCAACCGGGACAGATATACAATGAGCAGTTCTTC	CASSQPGQIYNEQFF
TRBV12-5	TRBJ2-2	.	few	TGTGCTAGTGGTTTGGTCACCGGGGAGCTGTTTTTT	CASGLVTGELFF
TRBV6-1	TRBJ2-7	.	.	TGTGCCAGCAGCGCCAGACAGGTTGGCGAGCAGTACTTC	CASSARQVGEQYF
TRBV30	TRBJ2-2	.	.	TGTGCCTGGACAGGGAACACCGGGGAGCTGTTTTTT	CAWTGNTGELFF
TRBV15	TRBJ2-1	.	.	TGTGCCACCAGCAGAGATCGGGGCCCGGGGACCTACAATGAGCAGTTCTTC	CATSRDRGPGTYNEQFF
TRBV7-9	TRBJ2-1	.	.	TGTGCCAGCAGCCCCCCAGGCTCGACCTACAATGAGCAGTTCTTC	CASSPPGSTYNEQFF
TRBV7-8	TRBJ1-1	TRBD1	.	TGTGCCAGCAGCGTACAGGGGCGAGGGACTGAAGCTTTCTTT	CASSVQGRGTEAFF
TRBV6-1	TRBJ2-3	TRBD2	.	TGTGCCAGCAGTCCCCTAGCGGGAGAAGATACGCAGTATTTT	CASSPLAGEDTQYF
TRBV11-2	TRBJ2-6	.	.	TGTGCCAGCAGCGATACTCGAGTTGCCGGCTCTGGGGCCAACGTCCTGACTTTC	CASSDTRVAGSGANVLTF
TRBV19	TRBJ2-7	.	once	TGTGCCAGTACCCCGGACGTCTCAACCTACGAGCAGTACTTC	CASTPDVSTYEQYF
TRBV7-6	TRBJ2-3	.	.	TGTGCCAGCTCCCCCGATTGGGGGGATGTGCAGTATTTT	CASSPDWGDVQYF
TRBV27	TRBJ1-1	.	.	TGTGCCAGCAGTGGCGTCAGCCGGAACACTGAAGCTTTCTTT	CASSGVSRNTEAFF
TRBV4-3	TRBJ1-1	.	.	TGCGCCAGCAGCCAAGAGGACGGGAATGAAGCTTTCTTT	CASSQEDGNEAFF
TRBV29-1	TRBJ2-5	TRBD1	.	TGCAGCGTTGCCCCAGGGGGAGAGACCCAGTACTTC	CSVAPGGETQYF
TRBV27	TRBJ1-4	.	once	TGTGCCAGCAGTCCGGGGCCTAATGAAAAACTGTTTTTT	CASSPGPNEKLFF
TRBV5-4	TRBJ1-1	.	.	TGTGCCAGCAGCCCGGGACTGATAAGTGGAGCTTTCTTT	CASSPGLISGAFF
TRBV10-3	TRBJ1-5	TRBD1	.	TGTGCCATCAGTGAGCGAAGGACAGGGGAGACATCAGCCCAGCATTTT	CAISERRTGETSAQHF
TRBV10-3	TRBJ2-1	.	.	TGTGCCGGCGGCGGGGCGAGCTCCTACAATGAGCAGTTCTTC	CAGGGASSYNEQFF
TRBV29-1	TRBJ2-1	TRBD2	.	TGCAGCGTCAACCCGACGGGACTAGCGGTTTACAATGAGCAGTTCTTC	CSVNPTGLAVYNEQFF
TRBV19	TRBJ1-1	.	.	TGTGCCAGTAGTATAGACCCACTTCGGGACACTGAAGCTTTCTTT	CASSIDPLRDTEAFF
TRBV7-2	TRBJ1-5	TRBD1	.	TGTGCCAGCAGCTTAGATTCAGGGGGCGGACAGCCCCAGCATTTT	CASSLDSGGGQPQHF
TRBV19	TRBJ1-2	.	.	TGTGCCAGTAGTATAGATGTGTGGGAGAGTGGCTACACCTTC	CASSIDVWESGYTF
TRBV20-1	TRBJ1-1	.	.	TGCAGTGCTAGAACAGGGAACCAAGCTTTCTTT	CSARTGNQAFF
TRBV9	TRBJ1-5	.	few	TGTGCCAGCAGTGGATGGCCCCAGCATTTT	CASSGWPQHF
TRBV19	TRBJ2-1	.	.	TGTGCCAGCGAAGGGACCTCCTACAATGAGCAGTTCTTC	CASEGTSYNEQFF
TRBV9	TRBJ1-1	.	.	TGTGCCAGCAGCGTTACCGACAGGTTGAACACTGAAGCTTTCTTT	CASSVTDRLNTEAFF
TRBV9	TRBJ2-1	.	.	TGTGCCAGCAGCTTGACCGGGACACTGAGCTCCTACAATGAGCAGTTCTTC	CASSLTGTLSSYNEQFF